The 11 T cell receptor beta chains below were found in one sample sequenced in a study of blood T cells in healthy people across ages. Sample-barcoded 5' priming and a J-beta primer mix drove a second PCR of 7 to 11 cycles. TCRdb re-analysed the 5' RACE reads in MiXCR, keeping a single row per CDR3 protein. Among approximately 1,700,000 distinct CDR3 sequences listed, about two fifths were seen once. The material sequenced was blood. These TCRs come from a human donor in good health.

This clonotype was counted a few times. The gene calls are TRBV9 and TRBJ1-5; D remains unclear. V lost 0 bases, J lost 2 bases, and 9 bases lay in between. CDR3 length equals 15 residues. Germline V gives CDR1 SGDLS, CDR2 YYNGEE. DNA of the CDR3: TGTGCCAGCAGCGTAGGTGCGTATGGCAATCAGCCCCAGCATTTT. This sequence encodes CASSVGAYGNQPQHF.

CDR3 sequence reads: CASSLGGETRMREKLFF. As DNA, the CDR3 is TGTGCCAGCAGCTTAGGGGGCGAAACGAGGATGAGAGAAAAACTGTTTTTT. The chain links TRBV7-9 to TRBJ1-4, with D perhaps TRBD1 (5 bases). The CDR3 loop spans 17 amino acids. V was pared by 1 base and J by 8 bases, with 20 bases between. CDR1 SEHNR and CDR2 FQNEAQ come from the germline V gene (reference sequence).

This clonotype occurred a few times. The V gene is TRBV7-2, the J gene TRBJ2-5, with D perhaps TRBD2 (6 bases). V was shortened by 5 bases and J by 1 base, with 17 bases between the two germline ends. This CDR3 has 16 amino acids. Germline loops: CDR1 SGHTA, CDR2 FQGNSA. The CDR3 region is CASSSGLHRPQETQYF. CDR3 coding DNA: TGTGCCAGCAGCAGCGGGCTCCACCGCCCCCAAGAGACCCAGTACTTC.

This sequence joins TRBV20-1 and TRBJ2-5; D may be TRBD1 or TRBD2 (5 bases each). The CDR3 has 14 residues. Trimming took 5 bases from V and 4 from J, leaving 17 bases between them. Germline assignment: CDR1 DFQATT and CDR2 SNEGSKA (reference sequence). The DNA for the CDR3 is TGCAGTGCTGATGCGGGCACGGGGCGAGAGACCCAGTACTTC. Translated: CSADAGTGRETQYF.

This clonotype was seen only a few times. The rearrangement uses TRBV7-2 and TRBJ2-1; D ambiguous. Germline values: CDR1 SGHTA, CDR2 FQGNSA. The CDR3 sequence is 12 residues long. Trimming removed 5 bases from V and 10 bases from J, with 12 bases in between. CDR3: CASSALVGEQFF. The CDR3 coding sequence is TGTGCCAGCAGCGCCCTAGTGGGAGAGCAGTTCTTC.

This chain joins TRBV7-9 and TRBJ2-3; TRBD2 aligns across 7 bases. V was clipped by 5 bases and J by 3 bases; unmatched bases: 11. Germline loops: CDR1 SEHNR, CDR2 FQNEAQ (reference sequence). The CDR3 consists of 16 residues. The chain's CDR3 is CASSPLNLGLTDTQYF. The CDR3 nucleotides are TGTGCCAGCAGCCCCCTCAACCTGGGACTAACAGATACGCAGTATTTT.

This rearrangement joins TRBV4-3 to TRBJ2-5; D uncertain. The CDR3 runs 15 residues. Germline V CDR1 and CDR2: LGHNA, YSLEER. Trimming pared 1 base from V and 2 bases from J, leaving 11 bases between. The CDR3 DNA reads as TGCGCCAGCAGCCAAGTAATGGGATTTCAAGAGACCCAGTACTTC. Amino acids: CASSQVMGFQETQYF.

J is TRBJ1-5 and V is TRBV7-2; TRBD1 agrees at 8 bases. With V trimmed by 5 bases and J by 6 bases, 6 bases remained unmatched. Germline CDR1 is SGHTA and CDR2 is FQGNSA. The CDR3 is 14 amino acids. CDR3 nucleotide sequence: TGTGCCAGCAGCGCGGACAGGGCTGGTCAGCCCCAGCATTTT. Residues: CASSADRAGQPQHF. Based on the CDR3 plus reference TRBV7-2 and TRBJ1-5, the full variable domain is GAGVSQSPSNKVTEKGKDVELRCDPISGHTALYWYRQSLGQGLEFLIYFQGNSAPDKSGLPSDRFSAERTGGSVSTLTIQRTQQEDSAVYLCASSADRAGQPQHFGDGTRLSIL.

The CDR3 DNA is TGTGCCAGCGTGGGGGGTTATAATTCACCCCTCCACTTT. This codes for CASVGGYNSPLHF. The V and J genes are TRBV12-3 or TRBV12-4 and TRBJ1-6; possible D gene TRBD1, 5 bases. Deletions cut 8 bases from V and 4 bases from J, with 9 bases between. The CDR3 loop spans 13 amino acids.

The sample holds a few counts of this clonotype. The V call is TRBV20-1, the J call TRBJ2-1; 12 bases are a match to TRBD2. CDR3 length equals 15 residues. The V and J ends lost 5 bases and 5 bases, in that order; junction bases with no gene match: 7. In germline, CDR1 is DFQATT, CDR2 SNEGSKA (reference sequence). This CDR3 is CSAGRTSGVDNEQFF. Here the CDR3 DNA reads TGCAGTGCTGGCCGGACTAGCGGGGTGGACAATGAGCAGTTCTTC.

V gene TRBV25-1 combines with J gene TRBJ1-2; no clear D gene. Per germline, CDR1 MGHDK and CDR2 SYGVNS. This CDR3 contains 12 residues. The V end was cut by 4 bases, the J end by 4 bases, with 7 bases between. The CDR3 sequence is CASSGHTYGYTF. Written as DNA, the CDR3 is TGTGCCAGCAGTGGTCACACCTATGGCTACACCTTC.